These T cell receptor beta chains were read from a single sample in a study of early T cells in non-severe SARS-CoV-2 infection. TCRdb itself ran the 5' RACE reads through MiXCR, one entry per CDR3 protein. The sample consists of 100,000 to 150,000 distinct CDR3 sequences, 15% of them appearing once. Sequenced sample: whole blood. The receptors were gathered from an adult who was a healthcare worker with PCR-confirmed SARS-CoV-2 infection or an uninfected control (not recorded which). The CDR3 runs from the conserved cysteine through the conserved F or W.

V	J	length	CDR3
TRBV7-9	TRBJ2-7	15	CASSSPGGMTYEQYF
TRBV3-1	TRBJ2-3	13	CASSQRETDTQYF
TRBV5-1	TRBJ1-5	13	CASSEGPNQPQHF
TRBV10-3	TRBJ2-2	14	CAISAGGGTGELFF
TRBV19	TRBJ2-3	17	CASSRRERGSHIDTQYF
TRBV4-1	TRBJ2-7	18	CASSQRSASGTDSYEQYF
TRBV14	TRBJ1-1	12	CASSQIGKGAFF
TRBV6-2/TRBV6-3	TRBJ2-3	15	CARRQGEGYTDTQYF
TRBV20-1	TRBJ1-6	14	CSARDGSYNSPLHF
TRBV20-1	TRBJ1-6	14	CSATAGDRLSPLHF
TRBV5-8	TRBJ1-1	14	CASSLVNRGAEAFF
TRBV6-6	TRBJ1-2	13	CASSSTQNYGYTF
TRBV10-3	TRBJ2-2	14	CAISGGTNTGELFF
TRBV12-3/TRBV12-4	TRBJ2-3	15	CASSISGASTDTQYF
TRBV10-3	TRBJ2-1	16	CAISDDEGGPYNEQFF
TRBV10-3	TRBJ1-1	13	CAITGVGDTEAFF
TRBV5-1	TRBJ2-3	16	CASSVDSGSSTDTQYF
TRBV12-3/TRBV12-4	TRBJ1-1	14	CASSSTGEKHQAFF
TRBV18	TRBJ1-4	14	CASSPLKGNEKLFF
TRBV7-6	TRBJ1-1	13	CASSRSRDTEAFF
TRBV2	TRBJ1-1	14	CASSPDRARTEAFF
TRBV30	TRBJ1-3	16	CAWSGPPAGTGNTIYF
TRBV29-1	TRBJ2-2	11	CSVHDTGELFF
TRBV2	TRBJ1-2	15	CASSEGGATNYGYTF
TRBV29-1	TRBJ2-1	13	CSVHVVAVGEQFF
TRBV2	TRBJ2-7	16	CASSEERGISSYEQYF
TRBV12-3/TRBV12-4	TRBJ1-4	15	CASSSPTGPLEKLFF
TRBV5-5	TRBJ2-7	15	CASSLSGTGVYEQYF
TRBV20-1	TRBJ1-2	12	CSARRQNYGYTF
TRBV7-9	TRBJ1-2	14	CASYRGSLDHGYTF
TRBV5-1	TRBJ2-3	14	CASSEPGQADTQYF
TRBV29-1	TRBJ2-3	16	CSVEEGSYIGTDTQYF
TRBV7-3	TRBJ1-2	14	CASSLGGPSYGYTF
TRBV3-1	TRBJ2-3	16	CASSPGLAGVSDTQYF
TRBV12-5	TRBJ2-2	17	CASAPLGGFTHGGELFF
TRBV12-3/TRBV12-4	TRBJ1-1	13	CASSPSSNTEAFF
TRBV2	TRBJ2-1	14	CASSEVLAGVEQFF
TRBV7-9	TRBJ1-2	13	CARSLPGVYGYTF
TRBV20-1	TRBJ2-2	14	CSVPGTSNTWELFF
TRBV2	TRBJ2-3	16	CASSGPAGAYTDTQYF
TRBV3-1	TRBJ2-2	15	CASSQRKGDTGELFF
TRBV5-5	TRBJ2-7	12	CASSHRVHEQYF
TRBV7-8	TRBJ2-3	15	CASSFSSVSTDTQYF
TRBV29-1	TRBJ1-2	14	CSVQTGARIYGYTF
TRBV7-8	TRBJ2-7	16	CASSLPGTGGSYEQYF
TRBV30	TRBJ1-1	13	CAWSVQTNTEAFF
TRBV7-9	TRBJ2-1	15	CASSLWEDTHNEQFF
TRBV19	TRBJ2-2	15	CASTLAGTNTGELFF
TRBV9	TRBJ2-1	15	CASSVWGRGPDEQFF
TRBV10-1	TRBJ2-7	12	CASSESRDLMYF
TRBV13	TRBJ2-5	17	CASSLRLAGATQETQYF
TRBV6-5	TRBJ1-1	13	CASREAPSTEAFF
TRBV12-3/TRBV12-4	TRBJ1-2	15	CASSWGLWPNYGYTF
TRBV7-8	TRBJ1-3	14	CASSLAPARGTIYF
TRBV3-1	TRBJ1-6	15	CASRGQGLENSPLHF
TRBV4-1	TRBJ1-6	16	CASRRLGQTENSPLHF
TRBV20-1	TRBJ2-7	14	CSASPVLTGYEQYF